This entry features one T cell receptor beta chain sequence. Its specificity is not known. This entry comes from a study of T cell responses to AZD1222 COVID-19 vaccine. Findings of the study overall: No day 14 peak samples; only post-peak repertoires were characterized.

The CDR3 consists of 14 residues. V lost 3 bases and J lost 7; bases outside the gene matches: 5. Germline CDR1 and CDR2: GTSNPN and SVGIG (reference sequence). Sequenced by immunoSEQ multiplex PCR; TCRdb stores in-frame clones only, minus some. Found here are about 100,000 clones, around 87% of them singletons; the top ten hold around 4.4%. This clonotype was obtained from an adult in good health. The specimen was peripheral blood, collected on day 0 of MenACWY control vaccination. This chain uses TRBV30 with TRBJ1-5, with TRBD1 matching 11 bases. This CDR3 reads CAWSGTGGRQPQHF. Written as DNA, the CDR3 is TGTGCCTGGAGCGGGACAGGGGGACGCCAGCCCCAGCATTTT. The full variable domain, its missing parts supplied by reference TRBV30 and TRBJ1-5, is SQTIHQWPATLVQPVGSPLSLECTVEGTSNPNLYWYRQAAGRGLQLLFYSVGIGQISSEVPQNLSASRPQDRQFILSSKKLLLSDSGFYLCAWSGTGGRQPQHFGDGTRLSIL.